This TCR beta chain was found in a study of glioma-infiltrating T cells after dendritic cell vaccination. Study-wide results and caveats: Few patients contributed both blood and tumor specimens.

TCRB CDR3 was amplified from 2 ug genomic DNA or less. The method was immunoSEQ multiplex PCR; TCRdb's version includes in-frame clones alone and lacks a portion of them. Found here are tens of thousands of clones, under 90% of them singletons; the top ten hold around a sixth. All glioblastoma patients lacked an isocitrate dehydrogenase mutation. As for this clone: Its target is not known.

CDR1 is GTSNPN, CDR2 SVGIG, per germline (reference sequence). The junction had 9 bases not matched to a gene; V was cut back by 2 bases and J by 5 bases. The CDR3 loop spans 15 amino acids. The rearrangement joins TRBV30 to TRBJ1-2; 9 bases match TRBD1. The TCR comes from a human donor with glioblastoma. The starting material was blood, obtained before dendritic cell vaccination. The CDR3 loop reads CAWSSRGTGTYGYTF. Here the CDR3 DNA reads TGTGCCTGGAGTTCACGAGGGACAGGGACATATGGCTACACCTTC.